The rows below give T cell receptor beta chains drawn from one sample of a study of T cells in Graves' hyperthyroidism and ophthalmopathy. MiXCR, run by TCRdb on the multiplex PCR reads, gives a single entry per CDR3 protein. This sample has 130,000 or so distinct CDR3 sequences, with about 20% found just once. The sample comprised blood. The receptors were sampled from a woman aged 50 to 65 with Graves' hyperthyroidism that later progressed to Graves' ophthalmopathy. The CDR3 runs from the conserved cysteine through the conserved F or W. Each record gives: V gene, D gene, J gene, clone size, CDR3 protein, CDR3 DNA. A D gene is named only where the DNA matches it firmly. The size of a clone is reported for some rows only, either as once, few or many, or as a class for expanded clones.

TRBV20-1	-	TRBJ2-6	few	CSARDLYGGLVVGANVLTF	TGCAGTGCTAGAGATTTATACGGTGGTTTGGTCGTTGGGGCCAACGTCCTGACTTTC
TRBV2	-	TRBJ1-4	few	CASTGGALSRANEKLFF	TGTGCCAGCACCGGAGGGGCTTTGTCTCGGGCTAATGAAAAACTGTTTTTT
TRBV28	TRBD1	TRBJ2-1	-	CASSLFQGASSYNEQFF	TGTGCCAGCAGTTTATTTCAGGGGGCCAGCTCCTACAATGAGCAGTTCTTC
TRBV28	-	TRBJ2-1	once	CASSLKSSGVNEQFF	TGTGCCAGCAGTTTGAAATCTAGTGGAGTAAATGAGCAGTTCTTC
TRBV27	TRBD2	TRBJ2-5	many	CASSETSGRGGQETQYF	TGTGCCAGCAGCGAGACTAGCGGGAGAGGAGGGCAAGAGACCCAGTACTTC
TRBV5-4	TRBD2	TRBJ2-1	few	CASSLFGWGSGGNEQFF	TGTGCCAGCAGCTTGTTTGGTTGGGGTAGCGGGGGTAATGAGCAGTTCTTC
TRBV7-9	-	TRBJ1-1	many	CASSIGGYEAFF	TGTGCCAGCAGCATTGGAGGGTATGAAGCTTTCTTT
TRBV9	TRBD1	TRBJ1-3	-	CASSAETGAGNTIYF	TGTGCCAGCAGCGCTGAGACAGGGGCTGGAAACACCATATATTTT
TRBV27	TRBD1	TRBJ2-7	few	CASSARADRVRLDEQYF	TGTGCCAGCAGTGCCAGAGCAGACAGGGTTAGGCTTGACGAGCAGTACTTC
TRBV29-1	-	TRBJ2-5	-	CSVEFARLQETQYF	TGCAGCGTTGAATTCGCAAGGCTCCAAGAGACCCAGTACTTC
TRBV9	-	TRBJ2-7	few	CASSVNPSYEQYF	TGTGCCAGCAGCGTAAACCCCTCCTACGAGCAGTACTTC
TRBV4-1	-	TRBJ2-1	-	CASSQAAVNEQFF	TGCGCCAGCAGCCAAGCGGCTGTAAATGAGCAGTTCTTC
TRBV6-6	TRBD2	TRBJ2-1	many	CASSYLGLAGATEQFF	TGTGCCAGCAGTTACTTGGGACTAGCGGGAGCTACTGAGCAGTTCTTC
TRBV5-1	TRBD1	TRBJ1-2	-	CASSLRQGGVYGYTF	TGCGCCAGCAGCCTAAGACAGGGGGGCGTCTATGGCTACACCTTC
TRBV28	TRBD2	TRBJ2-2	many	CASSPSGSHIGELFF	TGTGCCAGCAGTCCAAGCGGGAGTCACATCGGGGAGCTGTTTTTT
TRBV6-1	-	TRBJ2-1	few	CATDKGQFF	TGTGCCACCGATAAAGGGCAGTTCTTC
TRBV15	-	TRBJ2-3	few	CATSPRPGEATDTQYF	TGTGCCACCAGCCCACGACCGGGTGAGGCTACAGATACGCAGTATTTT
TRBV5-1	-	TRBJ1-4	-	CASSLGPGDEKLFF	TGCGCCAGCAGCTTGGGCCCAGGGGACGAAAAACTGTTTTTT
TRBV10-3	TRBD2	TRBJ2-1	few	CAISGPGLAIDEQFF	TGTGCCATCAGTGGGCCGGGACTAGCTATCGATGAGCAGTTCTTC